What follows describes a single T cell receptor (beta chain). Its specificity is unknown. PCR primers comprised 60 Vbeta and 13 Jbeta primers. Only in-frame clones appear in the TCRdb table, and some are missing; sequencing was by immunoSEQ multiplex PCR. The sample records some 180,000 clones, over 70% being singletons. These data are taken from a study of cytomegalovirus exposure and HLA in healthy donors. Study at large: T cells numbering about 180 million yielded more than 95 million unique TCR beta sequences in an earlier analysis. Study-wide points: Productive status was seen about 90% or about 30% of the time for most TCR beta V segments in an earlier analysis. Later work showed greater clonal expansion in HLA-associated TCR beta chains than in equally common others.

The TCR comes from an older woman in good health and CMV-seropositive. The specimen was PBMCs.

CDR3 DNA sequence: TGTGCCAGCAGTTACGGGTCAGGGAACACTGAAGCTTTCTTT. It yields the protein CASSYGSGNTEAFF. This chain joins TRBV6-6 and TRBJ1-1; D gene uncertain. The germline V gene encodes CDR1 MNHNY and CDR2 SVGAGI (reference sequence). The CDR3 is 14 residues long. The V end was cut by 2 bases, the J end by 1 base, with 8 bases between.